Below are 28 T cell receptor beta chains sequenced from a single sample in a study of technical replicates of blood from four donors. Assay: immunoSEQ multiplex PCR; the TCRdb copy retains only in-frame clones and omits some. Altogether about 80,000 clones are present, around 94% being singletons, with the ten largest covering around 0.37%. The sample taken for sequencing was T cells isolated from PBMCs. Receptor source: a human donor in good health.

This clone was seen once. The V gene is TRBV19, the J gene TRBJ2-1, with TRBD1 matching 8 bases. The CDR3 spans 14 residues. V was pared by 3 bases and J by 5 bases, with 3 bases of the junction left unmatched. The germline CDR1 and CDR2 sequences are LNHDA and SQIVND (reference sequence). The CDR3, as DNA: TGTGCCAGTAGTATCGGGACAGGAGACAATGAGCAGTTCTTC. Protein sequence: CASSIGTGDNEQFF.

In DNA, the CDR3 is TGTGCCAGCAGCGGAACTAGCGGATCTAACGCACTGCCCTACGAGCAGTACTTC. Protein product: CASSGTSGSNALPYEQYF. J is TRBJ2-7 and V is TRBV9; 8 bases are a match to TRBD2. Unmatched junction bases numbered 16, after V lost 3 bases and J lost 2 bases. CDR1 and CDR2 from the germline V gene are SGDLS and YYNGEE. The CDR3 loop spans 18 amino acids. Combining the CDR3 with reference TRBV9 and TRBJ2-7 gives the whole variable domain DSGVTQTPKHLITATGQRVTLRCSPRSGDLSVYWYQQSLDQGLQFLIQYYNGEERAKGNILERFSAQQFPDLHSELNLSSLELGDSALYFCASSGTSGSNALPYEQYFGPGTRLTVT.

The sample holds one count of this clone. This CDR3 is CASSASGTSGRGDEQYF. The CDR3 nucleotides read TGTGCCAGCAGCGCTTCCGGGACTAGCGGGAGAGGGGACGAGCAGTACTTC. This chain uses TRBV9 with TRBJ2-7, with 14 bases identical to TRBD2. V shed 3 bases, J shed 5 bases, and the junction held 10 bases outside the gene matches. The length of the CDR3 is 17 residues. Germline V gives CDR1 SGDLS, CDR2 YYNGEE.

The chain couples TRBV29-1 to TRBJ1-1; D remains unclear. CDR1 is SQVTM, CDR2 ANQGSEA, per germline. The CDR3 runs 12 residues. V lost 7 bases to trimming and J lost 3 bases, with 12 bases between them. The CDR3 protein is CSGLESYTEAFF. CDR3 sequence (DNA): TGCAGCGGATTAGAGAGTTACACTGAAGCTTTCTTT.

The chain has TRBV28 and TRBJ1-2, with a possible D match to TRBD1 (6 bases). V was shortened by 6 bases and J by 4 bases, with 15 bases between the two germline ends. The CDR3 sequence is 14 residues long. Germline V lookup: CDR1 MDHEN, CDR2 SYDVKM. CDR3 DNA sequence: TGTGCCAGCAGAGATACCGGGACAATCTATGGCTACACCTTC. This sequence encodes CASRDTGTIYGYTF.

This clone is a singleton in its sample. The V and J genes are TRBV7-9 and TRBJ2-7, with D perhaps TRBD1 (6 bases). Germline loops: CDR1 SEHNR, CDR2 FQNEAQ (reference sequence). The CDR3 has 15 amino acids. The V gene lost 5 bases and the J gene lost 6 bases, with 20 bases spanning the gap. CDR3 sequence reads: CASSPQGRALREQYF. The CDR3 region has the DNA TGTGCCAGCAGCCCACAGGGTCGGGCCTTACGCGAGCAGTACTTC. The complete variable domain, with remaining parts taken from reference TRBV7-9 and TRBJ2-7, reads DTGVSQNPRHKITKRGQNVTFRCDPISEHNRLYWYRQTLGQGPEFLTYFQNEAQLEKSRLLSDRFSAERPKGSFSTLEIQRTEQGDSAMYLCASSPQGRALREQYFGPGTRLTVT.

The CDR3 region has the DNA TGTGCCAGCAGCCCCCACTACACCGGGGAGCTGTTTTTT. Residues: CASSPHYTGELFF. The V call is TRBV5-4, the J call TRBJ2-2; no firm D call. V lost 4 bases and J 3 bases, leaving 7 bases between the germline ends. Germline V gives CDR1 SGHNT, CDR2 YYREEE (reference sequence). The CDR3 totals 13 residues.

Only one count was recorded for this clone. The J gene is TRBJ1-4, the V gene TRBV19; 9 bases fit TRBD1. V gave up 5 bases and J gave up 5 bases; unmatched junction bases: 3. The V gene's germline CDR1 is LNHDA and CDR2 SQIVND (reference sequence). The CDR3 has 14 residues. CDR3 in DNA: TGTGCCAGTAGTCCAGGACAGGGGAATGAAAAACTGTTTTTT. This encodes CASSPGQGNEKLFF.

The J gene is TRBJ1-2, the V gene TRBV7-2; 11 positions match TRBD1. Germline V gene data show CDR1 as SGHTA and CDR2 as FQGNSA. The junction had 6 bases not matched to a gene; V was cut back by 1 base and J by 8 bases. The CDR3 extends over 15 amino acids. CDR3 sequence: CASSLDPRDRGGYTF. CDR3 DNA sequence: TGTGCCAGCAGCTTAGATCCCCGGGACAGGGGGGGCTACACCTTC.

This clone was detected only once. The chain carries TRBV5-1 and TRBJ2-2; D perhaps matches TRBD1 (6 bases). Trimming cost V 5 bases and J 2 bases, with 10 bases left between them. The CDR3 spans 14 residues. Germline V gene lookup returns CDR1 SGHRS and CDR2 YFSETQ. CDR3 region: CASSLGANTGELFF. The CDR3 DNA sequence: TGCGCCAGCAGTCTGGGGGCCAACACCGGGGAGCTGTTTTTT.

The V call is TRBV29-1, the J call TRBJ2-5; weak D call: TRBD1 (5 bases). V dropped 5 bases and J dropped 5 bases, with 12 bases sitting between them. Germline-derived CDR1 and CDR2 are SQVTM and ANQGSEA. This CDR3 contains 12 residues. The CDR3 loop is CSVKAGPETQYF. The CDR3 DNA reads as TGCAGCGTTAAGGCAGGGCCGGAGACCCAGTACTTC.

This chain links TRBV28 with TRBJ1-2; D is undetermined. The CDR3 contains 12 residues. Deletions cut 6 bases from V and 4 bases from J, with 9 bases between. The germline V gene encodes CDR1 MDHEN and CDR2 SYDVKM. DNA for the CDR3: TGTGCCAGCAGGTTTTCGGGCTATGGCTACACCTTC. It yields the protein CASRFSGYGYTF.

Regarding this clone: The junction differs from germline at one of its ends, possibly a read error. The gene calls are TRBV6-5 and TRBJ2-7, with TRBD2 matching 8 bases. This CDR3 is 13 amino acids long. Per the germline V gene, CDR1 is MNHEY and CDR2 is SVGAGI. This CDR3 reads CATQREKTYEQYF. DNA of the CDR3: TGTGCAACTCAGCGGGAGAAGACCTATGAGCAGTACTTC.

In this sample, this clone turned up a few times. This chain connects TRBV10-3 to TRBJ1-1; a possible D gene is TRBD1 (5 bases). Germline values: CDR1 ENHRY, CDR2 SYGVKD. The CDR3 has 12 amino acids. Trimming left V 2 bases short and J 7 bases short, with 8 bases between. CDR3: CAISEQGLEAFF. The CDR3 DNA reads as TGTGCCATCAGTGAGCAGGGTCTTGAAGCTTTCTTT.

The chain combines TRBV9 with TRBJ2-2; 8 bases map to TRBD2. The CDR3 consists of 15 residues. The germline V gene has CDR1 SGDLS and CDR2 YYNGEE. The V and J ends lost 0 bases and 6 bases, in that order; junction bases with no gene match: 4. The CDR3: CASSVAGGRPGELFF. CDR3 sequence (DNA): TGTGCCAGCAGCGTAGCGGGAGGGCGGCCCGGGGAGCTGTTTTTT.

The genes are TRBV10-1 and TRBJ2-6; D unresolved. The V gene lost 4 bases and the J gene lost 1 base, with 2 bases spanning the gap. Germline CDR1 and CDR2: WNHNN and SYGVQD (reference sequence). This CDR3 contains 13 residues. The CDR3: CASSASGANVLTF. The CDR3 region has the DNA TGCGCCAGCAGTGCGTCTGGGGCCAACGTCCTGACTTTC.

V gene TRBV13 combines with J gene TRBJ1-1; D remains ambiguous. Trimming shortened V by 9 bases and J by 8 bases, and 16 bases separated the two germline ends. The CDR3 runs to 12 residues. Germline V gene data show CDR1 as PRHDT and CDR2 as FYEKMQ (reference sequence). CDR3 nucleotide sequence: TGTGCCAGTTTGTTGGGCCAAGTCGAAGCTTTCTTT. It translates to CASLLGQVEAFF.

The DNA of the CDR3 is TGCGCCAGCAGCCACGGGTCTGGCCAAGAGACCCAGTACTTC. Translation gives CASSHGSGQETQYF. The chain carries TRBV4-3 and TRBJ2-5; no clear D gene. The V gene's germline CDR1 is LGHNA and CDR2 YSLEER. The CDR3 is 14 residues long. Trimming shortened V by 3 bases and J by 1 base, and 9 bases separated the two germline ends.

The CDR3 sequence is CASSHQTGMATYEQYF. The CDR3 nucleotides are TGTGCCAGCTCACACCAAACAGGAATGGCCACCTACGAGCAGTACTTC. The chain has TRBV18 and TRBJ2-7; TRBD1 might be the D (5 bases). The length of the CDR3 is 16 residues. V lost 4 bases to trimming and J lost 2 bases, with 18 bases between them. Germline CDR1 and CDR2: KGHSH and LQKENI.

The J gene is TRBJ1-2, the V gene TRBV6-1; TRBD1 matches at 7 bases. The CDR3 is made up of 14 amino acids. The germline CDR1 and CDR2 sequences are MNHNS and SASEGT. The ends lost 5 bases at V and 4 bases at J; junction bases unmatched: 7. The DNA for the CDR3 is TGTGCCAGCAGTAGCCGACAGGGCGTCTATGGCTACACCTTC. Translation gives CASSSRQGVYGYTF.

The CDR3 loop reads CASSFAAGGPYEQYF. Here the CDR3 DNA reads TGTGCCAGCAGCTTCGCAGCGGGAGGGCCCTACGAGCAGTACTTC. The gene calls are TRBV5-4 and TRBJ2-7; 10 bases line up with TRBD2. The CDR3 loop spans 15 amino acids. Germline V lookup: CDR1 SGHNT, CDR2 YYREEE (reference sequence). V dropped 2 bases and J dropped 2; count of bases not matched to a gene: 4.

This chain links TRBV7-9 with TRBJ1-1; D ambiguous. The V end was cut by 2 bases, the J end by 8 bases, with 15 bases between. This CDR3 is built from 14 residues. Germline V gene lookup returns CDR1 SEHNR and CDR2 FQNEAQ (reference sequence). The CDR3 DNA sequence: TGTGCCAGCAGCTTAACTCTTCGTGCGGGAGAAGCTTTCTTT. Amino acid sequence: CASSLTLRAGEAFF.

The chain combines TRBV6-5 with TRBJ1-4, with 11 bases aligning to TRBD1. CDR3 length equals 14 residues. V lost 4 bases to trimming and J lost 12 bases; unmatched junction nucleotides: 7. Germline V CDR1 and CDR2: MNHEY, SVGAGI. In nucleotides, the CDR3 is TGTGCCAGCAGTTTCAGGGACAGGGGGAACCAACTGTTTTTT. This sequence encodes CASSFRDRGNQLFF.

Remarks on this clone: Other DNA sequences in this specimen translate into the identical CDR3. The chain is built from TRBV10-3 and TRBJ1-1; perhaps TRBD1 as D (5 bases). Germline V lookup: CDR1 ENHRY, CDR2 SYGVKD. Trimming took 2 bases from V and 3 from J, leaving 7 bases between them. The CDR3 covers 13 residues. The CDR3 DNA sequence: TGTGCCATCAGTGAGACAGGATACACTGAAGCTTTCTTT. Translated, it gives CAISETGYTEAFF.

The count of this clone is one. The chain joins TRBV4-3 to TRBJ2-3; no clear D. Germline lookup yields CDR1 LGHNA and CDR2 YSLEER. The ends were cut back, 4 bases at V and 3 bases at J, with 5 bases in the middle. The CDR3 has 12 amino acids. The CDR3 region is CASSRGTDTQYF. The CDR3 bases are TGCGCCAGCAGCCGAGGAACAGATACGCAGTATTTT.

The DNA of the CDR3 is TGTGCCAGCAGCTTTGGGGCGCTCGGCTCTGGAAACACCATATATTTT. Encoded protein: CASSFGALGSGNTIYF. The J gene is TRBJ1-3, the V gene TRBV5-6; a weak D match, TRBD1 (5 bases). CDR3 length equals 16 residues. Germline CDR1 is SGHDT and CDR2 is YYEEEE. V was pared by 2 bases and J by 0 bases, with 12 bases between.

The rearrangement joins TRBV2 to TRBJ1-1; the D gene is possibly TRBD1 (6 bases). Trimming took 5 bases from V and 6 from J, leaving 7 bases between them. The CDR3 totals 11 residues. The germline V gene has CDR1 SNHLY and CDR2 FYNNEI. CDR3 protein: CASSSGAEAFF. In nucleotides, the CDR3 is TGTGCCAGCAGTTCAGGGGCTGAAGCTTTCTTT.

This chain links TRBV27 with TRBJ2-4, with D perhaps matching TRBD2 (6 bases). Germline lookup yields CDR1 MNHEY and CDR2 SMNVEV (reference sequence). V was cut by 5 bases and J by 10 bases, with 15 bases left in between. The CDR3 runs to 13 residues. This CDR3 reads CASSSTGVGIQYF. CDR3 bases: TGTGCCAGCAGTAGCACGGGGGTAGGAATTCAGTACTTC.